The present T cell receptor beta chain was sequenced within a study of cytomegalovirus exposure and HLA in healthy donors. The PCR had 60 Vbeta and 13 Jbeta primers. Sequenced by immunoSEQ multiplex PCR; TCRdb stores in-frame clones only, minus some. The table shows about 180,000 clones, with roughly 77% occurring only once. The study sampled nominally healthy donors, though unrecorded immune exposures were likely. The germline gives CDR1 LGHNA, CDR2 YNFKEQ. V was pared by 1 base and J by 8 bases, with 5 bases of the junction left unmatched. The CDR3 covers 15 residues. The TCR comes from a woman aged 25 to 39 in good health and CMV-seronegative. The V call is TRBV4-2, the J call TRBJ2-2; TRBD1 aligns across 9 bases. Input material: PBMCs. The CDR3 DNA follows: TGTGCCAGCAGCCAAGTACGACAGGGGGGAGGGGAGCTGTTTTTT. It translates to CASSQVRQGGGELFF.